This TCR beta chain was profiled in a study of T cell repertoires in cytomegalovirus infection. MiXCR was run by TCRdb on the reads, yielding one entry per CDR3 protein. The data contain 600,000 to 800,000 distinct CDR3 sequences, approximately 25% of them singletons. Only a few counts were recorded for this clonotype. Its antigen is as yet unknown. General study results and limits: HLA-C-restricted TCR beta clonotypes specific for CMV led the ex vivo response. People with CMV and the relevant HLA were identified by cumulative public TCR beta family frequency.

The CDR3 has 15 amino acids. CDR1 is MNHNS, CDR2 SASEGT, per germline. Deletions cut 4 bases from V and 0 bases from J, with 11 bases between. The J gene is TRBJ2-3, the V gene TRBV6-1; possible D gene TRBD1, 5 bases. This receptor was identified in a human donor in good health (CMV status not recorded). Some clones in this sample may be carry-over from other donors' samples. Sequenced sample: CD8+ T cells from PBMCs. CDR3 nucleotides: TGTGCCAGCAGTGCCGGACACACTAGCACAGATACGCAGTATTTT. This gives the protein CASSAGHTSTDTQYF.